Presented here are 25 T cell receptor beta chains from one specimen sequenced in a study of blood T cell repertoires in COVID-19. Only in-frame clones appear in the TCRdb table, and some are missing; sequencing was by immunoSEQ multiplex PCR. This table has almost 400,000 clones, nearly 90% appearing once. Sequencing was done on a sample of PBMCs or T cells enriched from blood (not recorded which). The receptors originated from a woman aged 25-40 years who had recovered from COVID-19.

The chain recombines TRBV6-4 with TRBJ2-1; D uncertain. From germline, CDR1 is MRHNA and CDR2 SNTAGT. V was trimmed by 3 bases and J by 2 bases, leaving 8 bases between them. The CDR3 extends over 14 amino acids. CDR3 protein: CASSEESPYNEQFF. CDR3 nucleotides: TGTGCCAGCAGTGAAGAGAGCCCCTACAATGAGCAGTTCTTC.

As concerns this clone: Other DNA sequences in the same sample also yield this CDR3. The gene calls are TRBV4-1 and TRBJ2-1, with D possibly TRBD1 on 6 matching bases. V shed 3 bases and J shed 9 bases, with 15 bases lying between them. CDR1 and CDR2 from the germline V gene are MGHRA and YSYEKL. CDR3 length: 14 amino acids. The CDR3 sequence is CASSHSQGLGEQFF. In nucleotides, the CDR3 is TGCGCCAGCAGCCATAGCCAGGGGCTCGGTGAGCAGTTCTTC.

The chain links TRBV18 to TRBJ2-7; no definite D call. V shed 2 bases and J shed 0 bases, with 11 bases lying between them. There are 15 residues in the CDR3. CDR1 and CDR2 (germline): KGHSH, LQKENI. The CDR3 nucleotides are TGTGCCAGCTCACCATCAGGAATGAGCTCCTACGAGCAGTACTTC. Translated: CASSPSGMSSYEQYF.

The rearrangement links TRBV5-1 to TRBJ2-2; D may be TRBD2 (6 bases). CDR1 SGHRS and CDR2 YFSETQ come from the germline V gene. The V end lost 0 bases, the J end lost 0 bases, and 9 bases lay between the germline ends. The CDR3 contains 16 residues. The CDR3 sequence: CASSLVGDSNTGELFF. The CDR3 region has the DNA TGCGCCAGCAGCTTGGTGGGGGACTCGAACACCGGGGAGCTGTTTTTT.

This clone is a singleton in its sample. V and J are TRBV4-1 and TRBJ1-5; 11 bases align to TRBD1. Germline V lookup: CDR1 MGHRA, CDR2 YSYEKL. There are 15 residues in the CDR3. J was trimmed by 6 bases and V by 3 bases; bases with no gene match: 4. The CDR3 region has the DNA TGCGCCAGCAGCCAGTGGACAGGGGGCTTTCAGCCCCAGCATTTT. This sequence encodes CASSQWTGGFQPQHF.

This chain joins TRBV5-4 and TRBJ1-2, with D uncertain. The CDR3 covers 11 residues. CDR1 and CDR2 (germline): SGHNT, YYREEE (reference sequence). Trimming pared 10 bases from V and 2 bases from J, leaving 9 bases between. CDR3 nucleotides: TGTGCCGCGGGAGGGAACTATGGCTACACCTTC. It encodes CAAGGNYGYTF.

The chain is built from TRBV6-2 or TRBV6-3 and TRBJ1-6, with D possibly matching TRBD1 (5 bases). Looked up from germline, CDR1 is MNHEY and CDR2 is SVGEGT. V dropped 5 bases and J dropped 11 bases, with 16 bases sitting between them. This CDR3 is built from 14 residues. The CDR3 coding sequence is TGTGCCAGCAGTCCATTGGAGGGGACGGCACCCCTCCACTTT. Its translation: CASSPLEGTAPLHF.

The chain has TRBV7-3 and TRBJ1-2, with a weak D call TRBD1 (5 bases). Germline CDR1 is SGHTA and CDR2 is FQGTGA. V lost 5 bases and J lost 6, with 19 bases in between. The CDR3 sequence is 15 residues long. The chain's CDR3 is CASSPGLGQGNGYTF. CDR3 DNA: TGTGCCAGCAGCCCAGGCCTTGGGCAGGGAAATGGCTACACCTTC.

The chain links TRBV7-9 to TRBJ2-7; D is unresolved. CDR3 length equals 13 residues. Trimming removed 4 bases from V and 2 bases from J, with 9 bases in between. From germline, CDR1 is SEHNR and CDR2 FQNEAQ (reference sequence). For the CDR3, the DNA is TGTGCCAGCAGCTCCCCACTGGCCTACGAGCAGTACTTC. It is translated as CASSSPLAYEQYF.

V gene TRBV19 combines with J gene TRBJ1-3, with no clear D. The CDR3 length is 15 residues. Germline values: CDR1 LNHDA, CDR2 SQIVND (reference sequence). Trimming pared 3 bases from V and 0 bases from J, leaving 9 bases between. The CDR3 sequence: CASSILRSSGNTIYF. Written as DNA, the CDR3 is TGTGCCAGTAGTATTCTACGGAGCTCTGGAAACACCATATATTTT.

The count of this clone is one. The J gene is TRBJ1-5, the V gene TRBV6-5, with TRBD1 matching 7 bases. V gave up 0 bases and J gave up 7 bases; unmatched junction bases: 6. The CDR3 is 15 residues long. CDR1 and CDR2 (germline): MNHEY, SVGAGI. Written as DNA, the CDR3 is TGTGCCAGCAGTTACTCTTGGACAGGCAGCCAGCCCCAGCATTTT. Translating gives CASSYSWTGSQPQHF.

The V call is TRBV12-3 or TRBV12-4, the J call TRBJ1-2; maybe TRBD1 (6 bases). The CDR3 is made up of 13 amino acids. V was pared by 6 bases and J by 3 bases, with 11 bases between. The CDR3 DNA follows: TGTGCCAGCAGCCAAGGACAGTACTATGGCTACACCTTC. Encoded protein: CASSQGQYYGYTF.

This chain joins TRBV11-2 and TRBJ1-2, with 9 bases lining up with TRBD1. Germline CDR1 reads SGHAT; CDR2 reads FQNNGV. The CDR3 extends over 13 amino acids. V trimming: 5 bases; J trimming: 8 bases; junction bases outside the gene matches: 6. CDR3 nucleotides: TGTGCCAGCAGCCCCTGGACAGGGGTAGGCTACACCTTC. Protein sequence: CASSPWTGVGYTF.

The chain is built from TRBV5-6 and TRBJ1-6; a possible D gene is TRBD1 (5 bases). Trimming left V 2 bases short and J 7 bases short, with 13 bases between. The CDR3 runs 15 residues. Germline CDR1 is SGHDT and CDR2 is YYEEEE. CDR3 DNA: TGTGCCAGCAGCTTCGGCGCAGGGATGAATTCACCCCTCCACTTT. Amino acid sequence: CASSFGAGMNSPLHF.

DNA for the CDR3: TGTGCCAGCAGCCCCCGGGACAGGTGGGGCAATGAGCAGTTCTTC. Residues: CASSPRDRWGNEQFF. The rearrangement joins TRBV14 to TRBJ2-1; 8 positions match TRBD1. From germline, CDR1 is SGHDN and CDR2 FVKESK. J gave up 6 bases and V 4 bases, and 8 bases lay outside the gene matches. The CDR3 loop spans 15 amino acids.

This chain joins TRBV5-4 and TRBJ2-4; possibly TRBD1 for D (5 bases). CDR3 length: 17 amino acids. Trimming stripped 0 bases from V and 8 bases from J, with 21 bases between. Germline V gene data show CDR1 as SGHNT and CDR2 as YYREEE (reference sequence). CDR3 amino acids: CASSLESAGSGLDIQYF. Written as DNA, the CDR3 is TGTGCCAGCAGCTTGGAGTCCGCAGGGTCTGGGTTGGACATTCAGTACTTC.

The rearrangement links TRBV24-1 to TRBJ1-2; D not certain. With 3 bases removed from V and 4 bases from J, the gap between germline ends came to 11 bases. The CDR3 sequence is 14 residues long. The germline gives CDR1 KGHDR, CDR2 SFDVKD. The CDR3 protein is CATSDGEVGYGYTF. For the CDR3, the DNA is TGTGCCACCAGTGATGGTGAGGTCGGCTATGGCTACACCTTC.

Here the CDR3 DNA reads TGCGCCAGCAGTCCCTCCACGGGGAACACCATATATTTT. Translating gives CASSPSTGNTIYF. The V call is TRBV10-1, the J call TRBJ1-3; no firm D call. Trimming removed 5 bases at V and 7 bases at J, with 12 bases between. There are 13 residues in the CDR3. The germline CDR1 and CDR2 sequences are WNHNN and SYGVQD (reference sequence).

This sequence joins TRBV12-5 and TRBJ2-7; TRBD1 aligns across 7 bases. V lost 0 bases and J lost 6; bases outside the gene matches: 11. CDR3 length: 16 residues. Germline V lookup: CDR1 LGHNT, CDR2 FRNRAP. The CDR3 is CASGLVTGAYMVEQYF. CDR3 sequence (DNA): TGTGCTAGTGGTTTGGTAACAGGGGCATATATGGTCGAGCAGTACTTC. The full variable domain, rest sourced from reference TRBV12-5 and TRBJ2-7, is DARVTQTPRHKVTEMGQEVTMRCQPILGHNTVFWYRQTMMQGLELLAYFRNRAPLDDSGMPKDRFSAEMPDATLATLKIQPSEPRDSAVYFCASGLVTGAYMVEQYFGPGTRLTVT.

The genes are TRBV5-6 and TRBJ2-3; D possibly corresponds to TRBD2 (5 bases). Per the germline V gene, CDR1 is SGHDT and CDR2 is YYEEEE. Trimming stripped 0 bases from V and 7 bases from J, with 15 bases between. The CDR3 is made up of 15 amino acids. CDR3 nucleotides: TGTGCCAGCAGCTTGGCTAGCCGGCTAACACATACGCAGTATTTT. This encodes CASSLASRLTHTQYF.

The V and J genes are TRBV5-1 and TRBJ2-3; TRBD2 matches 10 bases. Unmatched junction bases numbered 1, after V lost 0 bases and J lost 6 bases. The CDR3 extends over 14 amino acids. Germline loops: CDR1 SGHRS, CDR2 YFSETQ. CDR3 sequence: CASSLVSGRDTQYF. The CDR3 DNA reads TGCGCCAGCAGCTTGGTTAGCGGGAGGGATACGCAGTATTTT. Drawing the rest from reference TRBV5-1 and TRBJ2-3, the complete variable domain is KAGVTQTPRYLIKTRGQQVTLSCSPISGHRSVSWYQQTPGQGLQFLFEYFSETQRNKGNFPGRFSGRQFSNSRSEMNVSTLELGDSALYLCASSLVSGRDTQYFGPGTRLTVL.

Here the CDR3 reads CASSSQRGASYNEQFF. The CDR3 DNA reads as TGTGCCAGCAGTTCGCAGCGGGGGGCCTCCTACAATGAGCAGTTCTTC. The chain couples TRBV6-5 to TRBJ2-1; TRBD2 matches at 9 bases. This CDR3 comprises 16 residues. Trimming at V came to 4 bases and at J to 0 bases, leaving 4 bases not matched to a gene. The germline V gene encodes CDR1 MNHEY and CDR2 SVGAGI.

The chain employs TRBV7-3 and TRBJ2-7; 10 bases are a match to TRBD1. Germline values: CDR1 SGHTA, CDR2 FQGTGA. This CDR3 comprises 15 residues. Trimming at V came to 5 bases and at J to 2 bases, leaving 6 bases not matched to a gene. CDR3 residues: CASSAGQGSAYEQYF. The DNA of the CDR3 is TGTGCCAGCAGCGCGGGACAGGGGAGCGCCTACGAGCAGTACTTC. Supplemented by reference TRBV7-3 and TRBJ2-7, the full variable domain reads GAGVSQTPSNKVTEKGKYVELRCDPISGHTALYWYRQSLGQGPEFLIYFQGTGAADDSGLPNDRFFAVRPEGSVSTLKIQRTERGDSAVYLCASSAGQGSAYEQYFGPGTRLTVT.

Notes on this clone: The sample carries other DNA sequences with the same CDR3. The chain recombines TRBV2 with TRBJ1-1; TRBD1 is a possible D gene (5 bases). V lost 6 bases and J 3 bases, leaving 8 bases between the germline ends. Germline CDR1 and CDR2: SNHLY and FYNNEI. The CDR3 is 12 residues long. CDR3 in amino acids: CASRQGHTEAFF. The CDR3 nucleotides read TGTGCCAGCAGGCAGGGTCACACTGAAGCTTTCTTT.

The V and J genes are TRBV28 and TRBJ1-1; D is perhaps TRBD1 (5 bases). Germline V gene lookup returns CDR1 MDHEN and CDR2 SYDVKM. V lost 7 bases to trimming and J lost 1 base, with 13 bases between them. The CDR3 sequence is 14 residues long. Written as DNA, the CDR3 is TGTGCCAGCACTTTCGGGGGAGGGAACACTGAAGCTTTCTTT. This sequence encodes CASTFGGGNTEAFF.